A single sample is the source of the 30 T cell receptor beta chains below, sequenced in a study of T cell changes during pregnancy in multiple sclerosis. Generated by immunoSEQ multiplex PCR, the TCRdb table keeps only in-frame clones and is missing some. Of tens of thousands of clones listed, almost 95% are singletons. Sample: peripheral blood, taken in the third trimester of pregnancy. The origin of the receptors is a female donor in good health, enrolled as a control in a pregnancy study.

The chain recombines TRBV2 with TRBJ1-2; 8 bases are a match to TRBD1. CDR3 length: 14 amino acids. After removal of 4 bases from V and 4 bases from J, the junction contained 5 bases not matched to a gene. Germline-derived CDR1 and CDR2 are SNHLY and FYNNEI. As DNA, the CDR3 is TGTGCCAGCAGTGTTCAGGGGGCTTCCTATGGCTACACCTTC. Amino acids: CASSVQGASYGYTF.

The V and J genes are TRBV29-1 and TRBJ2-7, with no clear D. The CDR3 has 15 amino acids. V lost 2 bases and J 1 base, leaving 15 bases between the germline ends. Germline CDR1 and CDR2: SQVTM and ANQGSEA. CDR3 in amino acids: CSVEYGSANSYEQYF. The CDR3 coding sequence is TGCAGCGTTGAATATGGGTCAGCGAATTCCTACGAGCAGTACTTC.

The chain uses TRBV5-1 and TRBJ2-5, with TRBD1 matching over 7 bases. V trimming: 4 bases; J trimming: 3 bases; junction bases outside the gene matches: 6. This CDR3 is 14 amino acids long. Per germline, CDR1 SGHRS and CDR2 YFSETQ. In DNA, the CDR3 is TGCGCCAGCAGCATCGGACAGGCCGAAGAGACCCAGTACTTC. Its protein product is CASSIGQAEETQYF.

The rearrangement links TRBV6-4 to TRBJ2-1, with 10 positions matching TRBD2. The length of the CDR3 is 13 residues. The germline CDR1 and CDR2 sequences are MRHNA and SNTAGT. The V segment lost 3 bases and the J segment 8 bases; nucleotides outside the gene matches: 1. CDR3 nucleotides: TGTGCCAGCAGTGAAGGGACTAGCGATGAGCAGTTCTTC. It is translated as CASSEGTSDEQFF.

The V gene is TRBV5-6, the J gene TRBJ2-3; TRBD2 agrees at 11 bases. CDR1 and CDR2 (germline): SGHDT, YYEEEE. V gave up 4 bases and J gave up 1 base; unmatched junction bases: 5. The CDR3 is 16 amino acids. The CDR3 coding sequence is TGTGCCAGCAGCCGAGCGGGACTAGCGGGCACAGATACGCAGTATTTT. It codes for CASSRAGLAGTDTQYF.

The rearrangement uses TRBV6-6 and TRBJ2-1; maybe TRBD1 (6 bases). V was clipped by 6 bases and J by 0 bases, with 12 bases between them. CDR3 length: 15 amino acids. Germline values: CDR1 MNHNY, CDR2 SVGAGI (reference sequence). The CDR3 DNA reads TGTGCCAGCAGCTACCAGGGGCCCTCCTACAATGAGCAGTTCTTC. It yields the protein CASSYQGPSYNEQFF.

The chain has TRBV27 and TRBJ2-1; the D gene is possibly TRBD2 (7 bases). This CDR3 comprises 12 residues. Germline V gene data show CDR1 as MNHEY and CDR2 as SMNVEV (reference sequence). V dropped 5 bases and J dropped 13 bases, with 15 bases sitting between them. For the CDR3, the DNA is TGTGCCAGCAGTCCCATCGGGGGGCGTCAGTTCTTC. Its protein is CASSPIGGRQFF.

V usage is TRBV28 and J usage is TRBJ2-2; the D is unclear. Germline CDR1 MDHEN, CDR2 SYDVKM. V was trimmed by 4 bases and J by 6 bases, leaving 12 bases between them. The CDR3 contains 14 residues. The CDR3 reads CASSSWATPGELFF. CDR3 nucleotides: TGTGCCAGCAGTTCCTGGGCTACCCCCGGGGAGCTGTTTTTT.

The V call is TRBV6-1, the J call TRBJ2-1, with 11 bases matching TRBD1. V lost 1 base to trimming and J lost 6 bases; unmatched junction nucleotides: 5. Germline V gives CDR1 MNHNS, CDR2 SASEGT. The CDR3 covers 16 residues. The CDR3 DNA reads TGTGCCAGCAGTGAAGGGACAGGGGGCGTCTCCAATGAGCAGTTCTTC. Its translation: CASSEGTGGVSNEQFF.

CDR3 sequence: CASSPTGVPYEQYF. The CDR3 nucleotides read TGTGCCAGCAGTCCAACAGGGGTCCCCTACGAGCAGTACTTC. The rearrangement uses TRBV28 and TRBJ2-7, with 7 bases identical to TRBD1. The germline gives CDR1 MDHEN, CDR2 SYDVKM. This CDR3 spans 14 amino acids. The V segment lost 5 bases and the J segment 2 bases; nucleotides outside the gene matches: 6.

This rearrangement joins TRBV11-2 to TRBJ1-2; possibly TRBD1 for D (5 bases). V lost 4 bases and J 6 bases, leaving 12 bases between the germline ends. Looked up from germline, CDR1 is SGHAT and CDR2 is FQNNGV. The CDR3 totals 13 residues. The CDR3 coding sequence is TGTGCCAGCAGCTCCGCAGGGATTAATGGCTACACCTTC. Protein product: CASSSAGINGYTF.

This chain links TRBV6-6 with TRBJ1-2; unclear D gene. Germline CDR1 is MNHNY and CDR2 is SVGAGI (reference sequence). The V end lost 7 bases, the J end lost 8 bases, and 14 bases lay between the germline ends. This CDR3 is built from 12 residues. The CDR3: CASTTGSIGYTF. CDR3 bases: TGTGCCAGCACTACCGGGAGCATAGGCTACACCTTC.

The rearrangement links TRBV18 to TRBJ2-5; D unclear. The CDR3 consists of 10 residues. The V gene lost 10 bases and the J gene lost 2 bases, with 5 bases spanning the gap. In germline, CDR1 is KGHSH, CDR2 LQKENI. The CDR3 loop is CAITQETQYF. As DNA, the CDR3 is TGTGCCATAACTCAAGAGACCCAGTACTTC.

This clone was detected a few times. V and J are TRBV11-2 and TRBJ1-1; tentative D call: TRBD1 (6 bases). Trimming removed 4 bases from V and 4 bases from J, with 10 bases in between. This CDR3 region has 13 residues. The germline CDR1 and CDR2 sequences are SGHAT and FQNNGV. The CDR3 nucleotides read TGTGCCAGCAGCTCAACAGGGAGCACTGAAGCTTTCTTT. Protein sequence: CASSSTGSTEAFF.

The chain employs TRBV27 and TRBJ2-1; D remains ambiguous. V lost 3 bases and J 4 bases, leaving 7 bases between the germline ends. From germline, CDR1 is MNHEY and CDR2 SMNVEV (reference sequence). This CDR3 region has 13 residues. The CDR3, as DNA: TGTGCCAGCAGTTTGTCGGAGTACAATGAGCAGTTCTTC. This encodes CASSLSEYNEQFF.

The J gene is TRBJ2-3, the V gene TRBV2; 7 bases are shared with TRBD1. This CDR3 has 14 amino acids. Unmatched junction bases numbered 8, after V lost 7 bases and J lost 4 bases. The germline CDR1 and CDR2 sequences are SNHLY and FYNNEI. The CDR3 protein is CASTPLTGPDTQYF. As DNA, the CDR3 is TGTGCCAGCACTCCACTGACAGGGCCAGATACGCAGTATTTT.

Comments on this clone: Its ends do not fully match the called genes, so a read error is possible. The CDR3 is CASSLGLDPARF. CDR3 in DNA: TGTGCCAGCAGCTTGGGGCTAGATCCAGCCCGATTT. The V call is TRBV5-8, the J call TRBJ2-3; D is unclear. The CDR3 runs to 12 residues. CDR1 and CDR2 from the germline V gene are SGHTS and YDEGEE.

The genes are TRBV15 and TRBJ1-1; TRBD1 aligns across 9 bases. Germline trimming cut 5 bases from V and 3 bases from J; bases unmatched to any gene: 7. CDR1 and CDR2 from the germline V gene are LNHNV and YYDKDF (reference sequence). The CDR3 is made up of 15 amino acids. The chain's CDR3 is CATSPPWTGDTEAFF. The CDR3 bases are TGTGCCACCAGCCCTCCCTGGACAGGGGACACTGAAGCTTTCTTT.

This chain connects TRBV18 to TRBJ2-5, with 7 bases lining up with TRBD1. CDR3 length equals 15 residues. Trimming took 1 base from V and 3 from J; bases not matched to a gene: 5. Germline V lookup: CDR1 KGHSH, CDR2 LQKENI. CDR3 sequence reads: CASSPRTGGEETQYF. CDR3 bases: TGTGCCAGCTCACCACGGACAGGCGGCGAAGAGACCCAGTACTTC.

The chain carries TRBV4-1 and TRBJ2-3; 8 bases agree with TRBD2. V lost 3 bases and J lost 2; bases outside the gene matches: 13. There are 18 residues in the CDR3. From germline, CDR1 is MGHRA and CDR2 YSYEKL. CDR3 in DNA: TGCGCCAGCAGCCAGGGCCTCGTACGGGAGGGCCTCACAGATACGCAGTATTTT. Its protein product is CASSQGLVREGLTDTQYF.

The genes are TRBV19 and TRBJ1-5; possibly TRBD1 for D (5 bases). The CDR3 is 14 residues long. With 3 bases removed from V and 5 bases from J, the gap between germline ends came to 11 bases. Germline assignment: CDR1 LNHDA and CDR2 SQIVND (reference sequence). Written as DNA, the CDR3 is TGTGCCAGTAGTATGACAGATTTATATCAGCCCCAGCATTTT. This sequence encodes CASSMTDLYQPQHF.

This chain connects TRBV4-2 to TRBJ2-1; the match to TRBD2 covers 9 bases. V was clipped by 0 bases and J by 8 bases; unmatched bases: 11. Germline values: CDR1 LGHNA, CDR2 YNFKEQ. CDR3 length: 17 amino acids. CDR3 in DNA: TGTGCCAGCAGCCAAGAAGGGGGCGGGAGGGCCATCGATGAGCAGTTCTTC. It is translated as CASSQEGGGRAIDEQFF.

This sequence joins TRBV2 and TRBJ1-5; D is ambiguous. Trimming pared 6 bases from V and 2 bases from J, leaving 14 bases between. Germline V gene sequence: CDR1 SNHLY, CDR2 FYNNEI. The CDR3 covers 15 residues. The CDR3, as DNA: TGTGCCAGCAGCCTTGTGGCAGAGGGCAATCAGCCCCAGCATTTT. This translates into CASSLVAEGNQPQHF.

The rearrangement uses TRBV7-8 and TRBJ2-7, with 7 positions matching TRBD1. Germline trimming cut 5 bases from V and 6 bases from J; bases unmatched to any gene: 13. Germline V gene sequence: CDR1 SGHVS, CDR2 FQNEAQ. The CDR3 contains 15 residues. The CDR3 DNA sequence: TGTGCCAGCAGCCCCGACAGGGTCAGGAGTCGCGAGCAGTACTTC. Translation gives CASSPDRVRSREQYF.

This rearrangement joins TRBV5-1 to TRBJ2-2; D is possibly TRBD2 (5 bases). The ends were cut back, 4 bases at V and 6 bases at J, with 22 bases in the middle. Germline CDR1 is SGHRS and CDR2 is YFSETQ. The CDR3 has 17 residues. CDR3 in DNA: TGCGCCAGCAGCCCCACATTCGCGCGGGCTATCCCCGGGGAGCTGTTTTTT. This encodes CASSPTFARAIPGELFF.

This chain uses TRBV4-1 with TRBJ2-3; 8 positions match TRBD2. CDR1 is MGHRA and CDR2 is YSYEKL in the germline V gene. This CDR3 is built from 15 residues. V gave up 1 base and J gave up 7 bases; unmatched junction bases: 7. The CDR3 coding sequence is TGCGCCAGCAGCCAAGTAGGAGGACTAGCAAATACGCAGTATTTT. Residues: CASSQVGGLANTQYF.

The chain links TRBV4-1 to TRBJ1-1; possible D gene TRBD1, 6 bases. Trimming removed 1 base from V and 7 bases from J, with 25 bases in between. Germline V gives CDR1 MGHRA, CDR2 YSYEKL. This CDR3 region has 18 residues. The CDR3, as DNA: TGCGCCAGCAGCCAAGGCGCATTGACAGGTTTGAGGAGCCGTGAAGCTTTCTTT. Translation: CASSQGALTGLRSREAFF.

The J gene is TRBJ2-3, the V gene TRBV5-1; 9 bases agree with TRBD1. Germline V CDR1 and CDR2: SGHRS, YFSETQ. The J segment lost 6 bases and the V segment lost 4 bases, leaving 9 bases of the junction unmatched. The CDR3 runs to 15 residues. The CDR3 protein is CASSPRQGVMDTQYF. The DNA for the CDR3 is TGCGCCAGCAGCCCGAGACAGGGGGTTATGGATACGCAGTATTTT.

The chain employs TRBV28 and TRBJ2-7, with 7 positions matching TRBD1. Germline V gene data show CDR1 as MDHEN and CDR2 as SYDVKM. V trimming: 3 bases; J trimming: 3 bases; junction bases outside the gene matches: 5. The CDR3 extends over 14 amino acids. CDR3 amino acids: CASSFYDRDYEQYF. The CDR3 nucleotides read TGTGCCAGCAGTTTCTATGACAGGGACTACGAGCAGTACTTC.

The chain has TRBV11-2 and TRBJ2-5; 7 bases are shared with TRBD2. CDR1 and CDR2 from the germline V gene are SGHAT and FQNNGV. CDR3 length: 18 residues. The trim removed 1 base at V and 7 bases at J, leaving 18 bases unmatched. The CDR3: CASSLGYLASGGEGTQYF. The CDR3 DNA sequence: TGTGCCAGCAGCTTAGGGTATTTGGCTAGCGGAGGGGAGGGGACCCAGTACTTC.